Only one count was recorded for the clone carrying this TCR beta chain. The data stem from a study of blood T cell repertoires in COVID-19. Study-level information: Samples of COVID-19 (acute and convalescent) were obtained from the United States, Italy and Spain. The analysed material was cDNA or gDNA that came from T cells, B-cell-depleted T cells, or PBMCs.

Authors' data handling: For nucleated cells, counts were estimated from reference gene primer amplification. The protocol was immunoSEQ multiplex PCR, while the TCRdb copy is restricted to in-frame clones and leaves out a portion. V, J and clone size derive from that table, while D and trimming were established from the DNA sequence. Among around 170,000 clones listed, 86% were seen once. This receptor was taken from a man aged 50-60 years with active or convalescent COVID-19. Sequenced input: peripheral blood.

CDR3 sequence: CASKLTGSGREQYF. CDR3 in DNA: TGTGCCAGCAAGTTGACAGGGTCCGGTCGCGAGCAGTACTTC. This chain links TRBV2 with TRBJ2-7; 7 bases map to TRBD1. V gave up 7 bases and J gave up 6 bases; unmatched junction bases: 12. CDR3 length: 14 residues. Germline values: CDR1 SNHLY, CDR2 FYNNEI.